This T cell receptor beta chain was obtained from a study of T cells in Graves' hyperthyroidism and ophthalmopathy. The sample holds many counts of this clonotype. The antigen remains unidentified. Whole-study findings and limits: Also found in blood were most expanded thyroid clonotypes above 0.001.

Template material for amplifying TCR beta CDR3 regions consisted of RNA transcripts. First-round RT-PCR with HTBI primers amplified the TCR CDR3 region. TCRdb called the multiplex PCR reads again in MiXCR, with one record for every CDR3 protein. Of roughly 400,000 distinct CDR3 sequences in the sample, 11% to 15% were seen once. Clinical symptoms, serum thyroxine and TRAb, thyroid ultrasound and orbital computed tomography together formed the diagnostic basis. Fresh peripheral blood, around 9.2 ml of it, supplied the PBMCs. There are 17 residues in the CDR3. Trimming pared 5 bases from V and 0 bases from J, leaving 17 bases between.

This chain uses TRBV12-3 or TRBV12-4 with TRBJ1-3; D is uncertain. The source is a man aged 45-65 years with Graves' ophthalmopathy. The specimen sequenced was blood. The DNA for the CDR3 is TGTGCCAGCAGTCCTATTCAAGGACGGTTCTCTGGAAACACCATATATTTT. Its protein is CASSPIQGRFSGNTIYF.